This T cell receptor beta chain was retrieved from a study of cytomegalovirus exposure and HLA in healthy donors. In the study overall: Across roughly 400 genotyped donors, about 86% landed in the Caucasian-associated ancestry cluster. Notes on the study in general: Roughly even sequencing depth across donors was the assumption behind the presence/absence analyses. Some highly shared sequence variants likely arose as a pipeline artifact.

V lost 5 bases and J lost 4, with 9 bases in between. Germline V lookup: CDR1 MNHEY, CDR2 SVGAGI. The CDR3 loop spans 12 amino acids. The PCR ran on 60 Vbeta and 13 Jbeta primers. Only in-frame clones appear in the TCRdb table, and some are missing; sequencing was by immunoSEQ multiplex PCR. The sample has over 100,000 clones, roughly 88% seen once. This clone was seen just once. Its antigen is as yet unknown. Sequencing was performed on PBMCs. The clonotype comes from a woman under 30 in good health and CMV-seropositive. This chain connects TRBV6-5 to TRBJ2-7, with D tentatively TRBD2 (5 bases). This chain's CDR3 is CASSNGIYEQYF. The CDR3 DNA follows: TGTGCCAGCAGTAACGGGATATACGAGCAGTACTTC.